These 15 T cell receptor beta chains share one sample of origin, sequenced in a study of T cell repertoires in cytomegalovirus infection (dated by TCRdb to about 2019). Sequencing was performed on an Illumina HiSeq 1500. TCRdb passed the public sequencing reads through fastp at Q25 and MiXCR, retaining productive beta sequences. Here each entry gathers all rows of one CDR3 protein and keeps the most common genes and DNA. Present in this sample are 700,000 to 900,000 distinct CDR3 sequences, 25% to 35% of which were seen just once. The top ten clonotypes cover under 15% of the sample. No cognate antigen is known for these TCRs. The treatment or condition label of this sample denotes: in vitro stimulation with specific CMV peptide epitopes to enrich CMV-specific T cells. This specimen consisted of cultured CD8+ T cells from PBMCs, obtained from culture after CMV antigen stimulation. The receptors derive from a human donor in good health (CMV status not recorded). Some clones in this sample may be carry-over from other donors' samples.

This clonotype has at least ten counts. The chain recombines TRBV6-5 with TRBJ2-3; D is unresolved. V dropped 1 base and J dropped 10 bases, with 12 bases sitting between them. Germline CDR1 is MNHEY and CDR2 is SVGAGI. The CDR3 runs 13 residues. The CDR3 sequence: CASSYLFQVAQYF. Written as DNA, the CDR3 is TGTGCCAGCAGTTACTTGTTCCAGGTAGCGCAGTATTTT.

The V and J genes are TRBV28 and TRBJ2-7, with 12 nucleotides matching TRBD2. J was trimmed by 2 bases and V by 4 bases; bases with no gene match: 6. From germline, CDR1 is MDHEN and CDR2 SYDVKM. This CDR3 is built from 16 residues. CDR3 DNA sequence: TGTGCCAGCAGTTCATGGACTAGCGGGGTCCCCTACGAGCAGTACGTC. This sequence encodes CASSSWTSGVPYEQYV.

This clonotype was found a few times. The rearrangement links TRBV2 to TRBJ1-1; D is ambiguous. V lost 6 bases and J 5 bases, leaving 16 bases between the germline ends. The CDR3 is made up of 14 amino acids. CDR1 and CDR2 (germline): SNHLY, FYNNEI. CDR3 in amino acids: CASSWETVGTEAFF. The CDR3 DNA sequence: TGTGCCAGCAGCTGGGAAACGGTGGGGACTGAAGCTTTCTTT.

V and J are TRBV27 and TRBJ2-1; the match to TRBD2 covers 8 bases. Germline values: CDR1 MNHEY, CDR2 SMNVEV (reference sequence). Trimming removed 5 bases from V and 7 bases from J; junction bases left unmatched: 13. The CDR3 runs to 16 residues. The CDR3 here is CASSRPGRGGRNEQFF. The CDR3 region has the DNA TGTGCCAGCAGTCGCCCCGGTCGGGGGGGCCGTAATGAGCAGTTCTTC.

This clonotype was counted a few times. CDR3 nucleotide sequence: TGTGCCAGCAGCAACACAGGGGAAGGGGATTCACCCCTCCACTTT. Its protein product is CASSNTGEGDSPLHF. V is TRBV5-4 and J is TRBJ1-6, with 7 bases lining up with TRBD1. CDR3 length: 15 amino acids. Germline values: CDR1 SGHNT, CDR2 YYREEE (reference sequence). V lost 4 bases and J lost 8; bases outside the gene matches: 9.

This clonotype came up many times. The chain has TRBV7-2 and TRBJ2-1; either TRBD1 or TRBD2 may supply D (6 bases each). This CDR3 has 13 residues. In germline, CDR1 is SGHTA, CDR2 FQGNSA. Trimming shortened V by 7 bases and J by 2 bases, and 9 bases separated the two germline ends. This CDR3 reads CASKGGTYNEQFF. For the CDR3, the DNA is TGTGCCAGCAAAGGGGGGACCTACAATGAGCAGTTCTTC.

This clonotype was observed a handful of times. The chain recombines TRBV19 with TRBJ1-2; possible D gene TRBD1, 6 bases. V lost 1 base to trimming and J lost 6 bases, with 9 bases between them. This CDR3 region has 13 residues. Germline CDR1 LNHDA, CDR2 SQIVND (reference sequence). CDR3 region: CASSIVGGNGYTF. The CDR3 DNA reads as TGTGCCAGTAGTATAGTAGGGGGTAATGGCTACACCTTC. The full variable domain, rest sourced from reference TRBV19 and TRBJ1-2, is DGGITQSPKYLFRKEGQNVTLSCEQNLNHDAMYWYRQDPGQGLRLIYYSQIVNDFQKGDIAEGYSVSREKKESFPLTVTSAQKNPTAFYLCASSIVGGNGYTFGSGTRLTVV.

The CDR3 sequence: CASSLSDRGLEGYTF. CDR3 bases: TGCGCCAGCAGCCTATCTGACAGGGGTTTGGAAGGCTACACCTTC. This chain uses TRBV4-1 with TRBJ1-2; 8 positions match TRBD1. The trim removed 4 bases at V and 8 bases at J, leaving 12 bases unmatched. The CDR3 runs 15 residues. Germline loops: CDR1 MGHRA, CDR2 YSYEKL.

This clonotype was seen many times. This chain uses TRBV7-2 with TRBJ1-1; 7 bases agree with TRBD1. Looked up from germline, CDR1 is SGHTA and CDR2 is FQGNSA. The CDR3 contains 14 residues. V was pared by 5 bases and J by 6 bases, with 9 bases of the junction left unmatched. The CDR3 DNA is TGTGCCAGCAGCCCGTCTAGACAGGGATCTGAAGCTTTCTTT. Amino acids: CASSPSRQGSEAFF.

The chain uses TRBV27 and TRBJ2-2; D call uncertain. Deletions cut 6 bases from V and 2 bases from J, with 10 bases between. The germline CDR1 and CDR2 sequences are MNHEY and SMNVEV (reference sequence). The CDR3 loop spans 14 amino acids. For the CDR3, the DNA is TGTGCCAGCAGAGCAGGTTCCAACACCGGGGAGCTGTTTTTT. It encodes CASRAGSNTGELFF.

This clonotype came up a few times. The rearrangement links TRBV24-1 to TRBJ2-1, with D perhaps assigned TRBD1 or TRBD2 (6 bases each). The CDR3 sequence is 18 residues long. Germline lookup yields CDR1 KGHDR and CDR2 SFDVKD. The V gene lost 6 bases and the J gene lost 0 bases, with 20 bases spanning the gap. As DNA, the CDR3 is TGTGCCACCAGTTCCGGACATCGGGGGCCGAGCTCCTACAATGAGCAGTTCTTC. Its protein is CATSSGHRGPSSYNEQFF.

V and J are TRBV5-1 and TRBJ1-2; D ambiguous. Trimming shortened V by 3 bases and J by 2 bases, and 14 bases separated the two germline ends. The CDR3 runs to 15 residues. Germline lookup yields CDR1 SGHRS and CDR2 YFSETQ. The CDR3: CASSSSDGRNYGYTF. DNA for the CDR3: TGCGCCAGCAGCTCCAGCGACGGACGGAACTATGGCTACACCTTC.

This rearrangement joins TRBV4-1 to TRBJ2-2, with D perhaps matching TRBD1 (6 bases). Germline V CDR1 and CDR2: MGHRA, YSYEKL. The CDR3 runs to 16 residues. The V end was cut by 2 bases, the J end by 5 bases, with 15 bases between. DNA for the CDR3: TGCGCCAGCAGCCAACCCTCGGGACAAAAGACCGGGGAGCTGTTTTTT. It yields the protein CASSQPSGQKTGELFF.

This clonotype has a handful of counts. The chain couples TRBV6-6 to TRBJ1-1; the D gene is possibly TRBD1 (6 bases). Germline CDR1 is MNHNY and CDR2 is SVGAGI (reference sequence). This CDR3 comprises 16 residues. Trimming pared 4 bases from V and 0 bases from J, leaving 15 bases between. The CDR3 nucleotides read TGTGCCAGCAGTTCAGACAGGACCGCGATGAACACTGAAGCTTTCTTT. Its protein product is CASSSDRTAMNTEAFF.

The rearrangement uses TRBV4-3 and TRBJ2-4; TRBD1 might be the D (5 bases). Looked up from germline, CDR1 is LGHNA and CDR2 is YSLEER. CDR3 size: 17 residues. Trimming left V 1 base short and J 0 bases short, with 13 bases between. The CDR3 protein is CASSQGADSLAKNIQYF. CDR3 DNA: TGCGCCAGCAGCCAAGGGGCTGACAGTTTAGCCAAAAACATTCAGTACTTC.